This TCR beta chain derives from a study of CD8 T cells in ankylosing spondylitis. Study-wide results and limits: There was reportedly significant enrichment of clones that were disease-linked in matched ankylosing spondylitis synovial fluid. The study identified a TCR beta motif of eight highly homologous variants that appeared characteristic of ankylosing spondylitis blood. Before this, some motif variants had been reported in reactive arthritis synovial fluid and blood.

This clonotype has just a few counts. The antigen remains unidentified. Looked up from germline, CDR1 is LNHNV and CDR2 is YYDKDF (reference sequence). Trimming took 4 bases from V and 5 from J, leaving 11 bases between them. CDR3 size: 14 residues. 5'-RACE, quantitative and with molecular barcodes, yielded the TCR beta libraries. One entry per CDR3 protein results from TCRdb running MiXCR on the 5' RACE reads. Found here are hundreds of thousands of distinct CDR3 sequences, 10% to 15% of them singletons; the top ten hold 0.51%. The clonotype was recovered from a male donor with ankylosing spondylitis. Sequencing was performed on blood, either unsorted or a sorted T cell fraction (not recorded which). The chain uses TRBV15 and TRBJ2-2; maybe TRBD2 (6 bases). The DNA of the CDR3 is TGTGCCACCAGCAAAAGGAGGGGTACCGGGGAGCTGTTTTTT. Translated, it gives CATSKRRGTGELFF.